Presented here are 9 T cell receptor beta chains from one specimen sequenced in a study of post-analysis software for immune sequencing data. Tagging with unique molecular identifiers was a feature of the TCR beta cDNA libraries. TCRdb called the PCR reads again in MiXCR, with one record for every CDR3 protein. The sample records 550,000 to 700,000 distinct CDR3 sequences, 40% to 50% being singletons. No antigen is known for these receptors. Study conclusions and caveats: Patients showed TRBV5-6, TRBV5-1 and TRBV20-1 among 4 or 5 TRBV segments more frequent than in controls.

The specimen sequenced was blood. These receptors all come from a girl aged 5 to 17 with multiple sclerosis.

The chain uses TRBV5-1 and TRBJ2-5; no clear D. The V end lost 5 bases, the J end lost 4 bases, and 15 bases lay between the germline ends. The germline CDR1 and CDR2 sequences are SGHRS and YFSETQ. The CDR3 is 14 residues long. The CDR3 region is CASRSQRTRETQYF. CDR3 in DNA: TGCGCCAGCAGGTCCCAGCGAACAAGAGAGACCCAGTACTTC.

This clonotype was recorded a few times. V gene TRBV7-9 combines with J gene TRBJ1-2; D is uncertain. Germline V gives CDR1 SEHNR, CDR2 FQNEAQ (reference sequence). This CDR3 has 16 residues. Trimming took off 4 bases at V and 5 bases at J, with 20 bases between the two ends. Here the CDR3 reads CASSSKLGVAEYGYTF. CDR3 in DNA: TGTGCCAGCAGCTCAAAACTGGGAGTAGCCGAGTATGGCTACACCTTC.

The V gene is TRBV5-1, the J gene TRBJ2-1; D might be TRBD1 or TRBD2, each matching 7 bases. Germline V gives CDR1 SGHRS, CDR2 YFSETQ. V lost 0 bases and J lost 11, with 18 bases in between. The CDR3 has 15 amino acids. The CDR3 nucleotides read TGCGCCAGCAGCTTGGTGCTACAGGGGACTAATCAGCAGTTCTTC. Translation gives CASSLVLQGTNQQFF.

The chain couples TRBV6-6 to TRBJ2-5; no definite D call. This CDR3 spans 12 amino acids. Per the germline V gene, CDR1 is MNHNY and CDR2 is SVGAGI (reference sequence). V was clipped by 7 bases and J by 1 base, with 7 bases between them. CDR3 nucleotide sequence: TGTGCCAGCATGGTCGTCCAAGAGACCCAGTACTTC. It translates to CASMVVQETQYF.

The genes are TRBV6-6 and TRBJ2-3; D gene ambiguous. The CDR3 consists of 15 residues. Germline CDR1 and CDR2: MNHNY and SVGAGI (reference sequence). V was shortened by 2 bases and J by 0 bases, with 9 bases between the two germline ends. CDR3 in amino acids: CASSYVGSSTDTQYF. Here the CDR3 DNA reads TGTGCCAGCAGTTACGTGGGGTCTAGCACAGATACGCAGTATTTT.

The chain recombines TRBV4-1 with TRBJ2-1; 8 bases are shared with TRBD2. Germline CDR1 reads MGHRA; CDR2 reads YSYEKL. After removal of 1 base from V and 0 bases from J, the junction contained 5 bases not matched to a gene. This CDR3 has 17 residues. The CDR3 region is CASSQGAGLASYNEQFF. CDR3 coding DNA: TGCGCCAGCAGCCAAGGTGCTGGACTAGCCTCCTACAATGAGCAGTTCTTC.

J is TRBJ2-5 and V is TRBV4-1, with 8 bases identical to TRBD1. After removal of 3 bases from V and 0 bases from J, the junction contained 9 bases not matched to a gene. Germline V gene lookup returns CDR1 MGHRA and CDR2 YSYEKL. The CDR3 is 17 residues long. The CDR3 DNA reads TGCGCCAGCAGCCAGGTCTCCAGGGGGCTAAACCAAGAGACCCAGTACTTC. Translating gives CASSQVSRGLNQETQYF.

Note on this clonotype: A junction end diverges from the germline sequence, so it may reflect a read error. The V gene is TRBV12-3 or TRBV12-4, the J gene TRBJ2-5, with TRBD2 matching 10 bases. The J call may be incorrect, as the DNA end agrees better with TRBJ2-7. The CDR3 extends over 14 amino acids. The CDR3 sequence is CASSLAGDTHEQYF. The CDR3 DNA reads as TGTGCCAGCAGTCTAGCGGGAGATACCCACGAGCAGTACTTC.

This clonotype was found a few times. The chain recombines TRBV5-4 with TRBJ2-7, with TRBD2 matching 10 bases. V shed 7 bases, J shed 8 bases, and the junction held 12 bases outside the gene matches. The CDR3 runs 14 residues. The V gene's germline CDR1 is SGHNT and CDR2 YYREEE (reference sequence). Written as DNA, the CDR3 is TGTGCCAGCTTAAGCGGGAGGGGACAAGGCAAGCAGTACTTC. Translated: CASLSGRGQGKQYF.